The clone carrying this TCR beta chain was observed a single time. What it binds is unknown. The data derive from a study of Ad26.COV2.S vaccination and SARS-CoV-2 variants. Treatment given: around 19 received Ad26.COV2.S at low or high dose, single or two shots; about 5 received placebo; per-sample allocation not given. Sampling was done on day 63 after the first vaccine or placebo injection. It was an adult aged 18-55 years in Boston who was the donor. Assay used: immunoSEQ multiplex PCR; TCRdb lists only in-frame clones, some missing. The data contain about 480,000 clones, approximately 90% of them seen just once; the ten biggest clones take up more than 10%. General study points: Individuals receiving vaccine had higher spike-specific TCR breadth than placebo recipients did. There was a possibility that the TCR breadth and depth analyses underestimated total T cell responses. Reported post-vaccination CD8+ and CD4+ T cell responses to spike showed substantial breadth.

The germline CDR1 and CDR2 sequences are SGHRS and YFSETQ. CDR3 size: 15 residues. Trimming left V 2 bases short and J 12 bases short, with 20 bases between. The origin of this receptor is a person between 18 and 65 years old who received the Ad26.COV2.S COVID-19 vaccine or a placebo. This chain uses TRBV5-1 with TRBJ1-4; a possible D gene is TRBD1 (5 bases). The sequences come from peripheral blood, collected in a trial of Ad26.COV2.S vaccine versus placebo. The CDR3, as DNA: TGCGCCAGCAGCTTTGAGGGCCGGCCAGAAGGGGAACTGTTTTTT. This translates into CASSFEGRPEGELFF.